One sample yielded the 8 T cell receptor beta chains listed below, sequenced in a study of identical twins. TCRdb re-called the 5' RACE reads through MiXCR, storing one row per CDR3 protein. The data contain 1.5 million to 2 million distinct CDR3 sequences, about 32% of them singletons. Input material: cord blood. The receptor set was obtained from a newborn girl in good health.

This clonotype showed up many times. The junction departs from germline at one end; a sequencing error may be responsible. The chain recombines TRBV5-1 with TRBJ1-1; TRBD1 agrees at 8 bases. The CDR3 covers 15 residues. Germline V CDR1 and CDR2: SGHRS, YFSETQ. CDR3: CASSLSGTGNTEAFF. The CDR3 coding sequence is TGTGCCAGCAGTTTATCCGGGACAGGGAACACTGAAGCTTTCTTT.

The V and J genes are TRBV6-5 and TRBJ2-3; D unresolved. This CDR3 region has 13 residues. The ends were cut back, 0 bases at V and 6 bases at J, with 7 bases in the middle. In germline, CDR1 is MNHEY, CDR2 SVGAGI. The CDR3 nucleotides are TGTGCCAGCAGTTACTCGGTCAGGGATACGCAGTATTTT. Its translation: CASSYSVRDTQYF.

This chain uses TRBV27 with TRBJ2-2; D ambiguous. Trimming shortened V by 5 bases and J by 8 bases, and 15 bases separated the two germline ends. The V gene's germline CDR1 is MNHEY and CDR2 SMNVEV (reference sequence). The CDR3 runs to 14 residues. The CDR3 loop is CASSPRLVDGELFF. CDR3 bases: TGTGCCAGCAGTCCTCGCCTAGTCGATGGGGAGCTGTTTTTT.

The rearrangement joins TRBV28 to TRBJ1-1; D uncertain. Germline assignment: CDR1 MDHEN and CDR2 SYDVKM. The CDR3 totals 12 residues. V lost 1 base and J 6 bases, leaving 6 bases between the germline ends. The chain's CDR3 is CASSLFLAEAFF. CDR3 nucleotides: TGTGCCAGCAGTTTATTCCTAGCTGAAGCTTTCTTT.

The rearrangement joins TRBV11-1 to TRBJ1-5, with D hard to call. The CDR3 has 11 amino acids. Looked up from germline, CDR1 is SGHAT and CDR2 is FQDESV (reference sequence). V lost 5 bases, J lost 11 bases, and 10 bases lay in between. The CDR3 bases are TGTGCCAGCAGCCCCATCCGTACCCAGCATTTT. Amino acids: CASSPIRTQHF.

The V call is TRBV5-1, the J call TRBJ1-1, with D unclear. Looked up from germline, CDR1 is SGHRS and CDR2 is YFSETQ. V was clipped by 0 bases and J by 0 bases, with 9 bases between them. CDR3 size: 15 residues. CDR3 sequence reads: CASSLDGYVNTEAFF. In DNA, the CDR3 is TGCGCCAGCAGCTTGGACGGCTATGTGAACACTGAAGCTTTCTTT.

The rearrangement links TRBV5-1 to TRBJ2-1, with 9 bases that match TRBD2. Germline CDR1 is SGHRS and CDR2 is YFSETQ. This CDR3 has 17 amino acids. After removal of 0 bases from V and 4 bases from J, the junction contained 8 bases not matched to a gene. The CDR3 loop reads CASSLALSGGVYNEQFF. The CDR3 coding sequence is TGCGCCAGCAGCTTGGCCCTTAGCGGGGGTGTTTACAATGAGCAGTTCTTC.

V is TRBV6-6 and J is TRBJ2-5; 8 bases map to TRBD1. Germline loops: CDR1 MNHNY, CDR2 SVGAGI (reference sequence). V shed 2 bases, J shed 5 bases, and the junction held 4 bases outside the gene matches. The length of the CDR3 is 14 residues. CDR3 bases: TGTGCCAGCAGTTACGGGACAGGTTGGGAGACCCAGTACTTC. This gives the protein CASSYGTGWETQYF.